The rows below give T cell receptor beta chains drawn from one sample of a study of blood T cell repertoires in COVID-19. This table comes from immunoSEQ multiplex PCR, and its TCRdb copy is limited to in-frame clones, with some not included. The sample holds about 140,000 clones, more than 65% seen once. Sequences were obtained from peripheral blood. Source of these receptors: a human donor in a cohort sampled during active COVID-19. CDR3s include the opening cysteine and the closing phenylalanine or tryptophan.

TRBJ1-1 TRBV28 CASSLEQGSEAFF
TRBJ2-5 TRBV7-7 CASSLTGAGETQYF
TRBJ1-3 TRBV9 CASSTRGDSGNTIYF
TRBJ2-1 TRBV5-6 CASSPTGRQEQFF
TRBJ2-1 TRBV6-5 CAGWRLAFGYNEQFF
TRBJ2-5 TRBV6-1 CASSEGDIWTATQYF
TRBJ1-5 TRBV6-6 CASSTTGGSQPQHF
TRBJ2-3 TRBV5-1 CASSSLLAEADTQYF
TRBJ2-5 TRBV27 CASSPDSPRETQYF
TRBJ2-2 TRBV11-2 CASNLELIRGVSGELFF
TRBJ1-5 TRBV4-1 CASSQEPGKTSNSNQPQHF
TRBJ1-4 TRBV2 CASSQDQGGGKLFF
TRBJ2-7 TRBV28 CASSLVYTPYEQYF
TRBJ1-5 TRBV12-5 CASGLWGGGNQPQHF
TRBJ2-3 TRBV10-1 CASSRRTITGDTQYF
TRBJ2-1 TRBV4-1 CASSQDFWSSRPDYNEQFF
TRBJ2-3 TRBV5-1 CASSPGLADTQYF
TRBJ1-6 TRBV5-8 CASSRRQGSGSPLHF
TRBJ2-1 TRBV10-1 CASSSAGTGTYNEQFF
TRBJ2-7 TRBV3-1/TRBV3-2 CASSTIREQYF
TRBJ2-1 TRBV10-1 CASSEFPTQGETYNEQFF
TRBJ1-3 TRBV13 CASSTDSYRYSGNTIYF
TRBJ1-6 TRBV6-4 CASSDRDSNSPLHF
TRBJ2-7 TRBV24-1 CATSEAGGSEQYF
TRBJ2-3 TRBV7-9 CASSLGTSGGLTDTQYF
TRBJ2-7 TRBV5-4 CASSWDRGSYEQYF
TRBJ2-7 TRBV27 CASSLWRGAEEEQYF
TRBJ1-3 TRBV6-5 CASSLIRNGNTIYF
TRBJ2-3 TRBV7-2 CASSPRGVSTDTQYF